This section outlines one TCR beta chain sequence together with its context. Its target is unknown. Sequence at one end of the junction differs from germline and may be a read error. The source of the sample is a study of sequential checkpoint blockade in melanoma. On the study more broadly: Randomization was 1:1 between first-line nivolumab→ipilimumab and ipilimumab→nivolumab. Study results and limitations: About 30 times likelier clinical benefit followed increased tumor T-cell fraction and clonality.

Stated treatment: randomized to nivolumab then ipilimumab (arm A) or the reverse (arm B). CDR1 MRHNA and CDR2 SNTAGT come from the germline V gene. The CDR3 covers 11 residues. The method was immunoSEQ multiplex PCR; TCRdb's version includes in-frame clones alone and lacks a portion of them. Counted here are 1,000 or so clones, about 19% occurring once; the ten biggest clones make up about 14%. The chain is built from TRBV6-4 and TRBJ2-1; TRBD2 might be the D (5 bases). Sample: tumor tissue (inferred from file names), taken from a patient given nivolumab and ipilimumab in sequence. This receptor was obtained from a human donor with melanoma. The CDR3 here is CAISTREGQFF. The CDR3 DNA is TGTGCCATCAGTACTCGGGAAGGGCAGTTCTTC.